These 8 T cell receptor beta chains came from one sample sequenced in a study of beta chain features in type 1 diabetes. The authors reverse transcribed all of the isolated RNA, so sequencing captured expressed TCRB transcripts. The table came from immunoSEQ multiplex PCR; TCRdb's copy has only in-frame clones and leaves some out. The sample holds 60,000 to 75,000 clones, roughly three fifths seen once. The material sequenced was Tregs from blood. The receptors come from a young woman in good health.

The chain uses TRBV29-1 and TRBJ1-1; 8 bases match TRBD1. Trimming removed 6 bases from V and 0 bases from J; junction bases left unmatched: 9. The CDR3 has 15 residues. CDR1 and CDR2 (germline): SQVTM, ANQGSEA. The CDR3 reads CSVITWTGMNTEAFF. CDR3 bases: TGCAGCGTCATTACTTGGACAGGGATGAACACTGAAGCTTTCTTT.

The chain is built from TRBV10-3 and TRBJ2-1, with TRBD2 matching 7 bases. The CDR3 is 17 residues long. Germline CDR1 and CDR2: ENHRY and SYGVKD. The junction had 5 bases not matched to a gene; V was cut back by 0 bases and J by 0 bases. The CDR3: CAISESTGGFSYNEQFF. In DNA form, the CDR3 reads TGTGCCATCAGTGAGTCGACGGGAGGCTTCTCCTACAATGAGCAGTTCTTC.

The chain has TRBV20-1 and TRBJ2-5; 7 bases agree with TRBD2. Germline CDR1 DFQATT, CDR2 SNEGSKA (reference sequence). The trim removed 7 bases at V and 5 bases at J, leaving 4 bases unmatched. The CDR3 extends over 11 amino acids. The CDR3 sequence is CSVGGSETQYF. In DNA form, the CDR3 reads TGCAGTGTCGGCGGGAGCGAGACCCAGTACTTC.

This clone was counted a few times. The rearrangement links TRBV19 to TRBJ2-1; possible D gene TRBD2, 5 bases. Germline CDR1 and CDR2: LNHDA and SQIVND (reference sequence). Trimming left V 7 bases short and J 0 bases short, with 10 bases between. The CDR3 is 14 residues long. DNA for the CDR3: TGTGCCAGTAAACAGCGGTTCTCCTACAATGAGCAGTTCTTC. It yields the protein CASKQRFSYNEQFF.

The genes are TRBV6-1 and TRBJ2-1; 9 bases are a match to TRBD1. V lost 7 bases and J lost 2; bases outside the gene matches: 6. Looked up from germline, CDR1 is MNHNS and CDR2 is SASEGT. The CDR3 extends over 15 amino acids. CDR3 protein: CASTQGQGPYNEQFF. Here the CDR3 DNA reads TGTGCCAGCACCCAGGGACAGGGCCCCTACAATGAGCAGTTCTTC.

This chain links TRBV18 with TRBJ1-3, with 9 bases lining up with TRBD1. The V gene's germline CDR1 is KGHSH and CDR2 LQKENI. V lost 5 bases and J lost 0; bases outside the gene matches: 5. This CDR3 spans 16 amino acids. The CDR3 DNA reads TGTGCCAGCTCAAGGGGACAGGGTGACTCTGGAAACACCATATATTTT. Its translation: CASSRGQGDSGNTIYF.

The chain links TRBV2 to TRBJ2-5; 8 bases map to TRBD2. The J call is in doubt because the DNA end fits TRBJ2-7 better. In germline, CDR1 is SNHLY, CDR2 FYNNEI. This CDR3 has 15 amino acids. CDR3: CASSVGLAGWYEQYF. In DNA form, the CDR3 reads TGTGCCAGCAGTGTAGGACTAGCAGGGTGGTACGAGCAGTACTTC.

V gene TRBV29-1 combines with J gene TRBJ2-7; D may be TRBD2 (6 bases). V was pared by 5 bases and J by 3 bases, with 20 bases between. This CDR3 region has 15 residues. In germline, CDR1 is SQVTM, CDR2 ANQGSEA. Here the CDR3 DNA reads TGCAGCGTTATCTTAGGGGCGGGGAATTTCTACGAGCAGTACTTC. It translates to CSVILGAGNFYEQYF.